This T cell receptor (beta chain) was found in a study of T cell repertoires in cytomegalovirus infection. Study context: Both a matching HLA type and CMV infection were indicated by public TCR beta signatures. Study conclusions and caveats: Carriers of CMV and the relevant HLA type were discriminated by public TCR beta frequency. The ex vivo response showed dominance by HLA-C-restricted CMV-specific TCR beta clonotypes.

TCRdb ran MiXCR on the reads and lists one entry per CDR3 protein. The table records around 170,000 distinct CDR3 sequences, 13% to 15% of them present only once. V lost 0 bases and J lost 6, with 13 bases in between. The CDR3 runs 15 residues. The germline gives CDR1 SGHNT, CDR2 YYREEE (reference sequence). On this clonotype itself: Its antigen remains unknown.

The TCR sequence derives from a human donor in good health (CMV status not recorded). Some clones in this sample may be carry-over from other donors' samples. The chain is built from TRBV5-4 and TRBJ2-1; the D gene is possibly TRBD2 (5 bases). The sequenced material came from PBMCs. The CDR3 loop is CASSLDSGTFNEQFF. The CDR3 DNA is TGTGCCAGCAGCTTGGACAGCGGTACGTTCAATGAGCAGTTCTTC.